This TCR beta chain was sequenced for a study of early T cells in non-severe SARS-CoV-2 infection. For the study at large: The chains were unpaired, and the sequenced material was bulk RNA from unsorted whole blood. Study findings and constraints: VDJdb-based matching was biased toward anti-spike CD8 responses and missed private and CD4 specificities.

This clonotype was counted many times. Its specificity is unknown. cDNA molecules, individually, were tagged with unique molecular identifiers. A single record per CDR3 protein comes from TCRdb applying MiXCR to the 5' RACE reads. The sample lists about 70,000 distinct CDR3 sequences, more than 3.5% occurring once. The source was whole blood, collected at baseline. The clonotype was recovered from an adult who was a healthcare worker with PCR-confirmed SARS-CoV-2 infection or an uninfected control (not recorded which). The donor label of this sample is uncertain.

The CDR3 sequence is CASSPPQGYEQYF. As DNA, the CDR3 is TGTGCCAGCAGCCCACCACAGGGGTACGAGCAGTACTTC. The chain couples TRBV7-2 to TRBJ2-7, with 7 nucleotides matching TRBD1. The germline V gene has CDR1 SGHTA and CDR2 FQGNSA. Germline trimming cut 5 bases from V and 4 bases from J; bases unmatched to any gene: 5. CDR3 length: 13 residues.